This TCR beta chain was sequenced for a study of cytomegalovirus exposure and HLA in healthy donors. Study-level information: Earlier, some 180 million T cells were analyzed, and around 100 million unique TCR beta sequences were found among them. Early release data held about 92 million unique TCRs from HLA-typed donors. Overall study results and limits: TCR beta sequences numbering around 15,000 were associated with HLA alleles at 0.05 false discovery rate in a later analysis.

With 60 Vbeta and 13 Jbeta primers, the PCR was carried out. Method: immunoSEQ multiplex PCR; TCRdb's copy keeps in-frame clones and lacks some. The data hold 100,000 to 150,000 clones, with approximately 74% observed a single time. With regard to this clone: The antigen is not known.

V lost 3 bases and J 3 bases, leaving 9 bases between the germline ends. Germline CDR1 is SNHLY and CDR2 is FYNNEI. This CDR3 comprises 14 residues. The chain combines TRBV2 with TRBJ2-1, with D unresolved. The sample comprised PBMCs. The TCR comes from a male donor in good health and CMV-seronegative. CDR3 bases: TGTGCCAGCAGTGACCCTGCTAGCTACAATGAGCAGTTCTTC. It codes for CASSDPASYNEQFF.